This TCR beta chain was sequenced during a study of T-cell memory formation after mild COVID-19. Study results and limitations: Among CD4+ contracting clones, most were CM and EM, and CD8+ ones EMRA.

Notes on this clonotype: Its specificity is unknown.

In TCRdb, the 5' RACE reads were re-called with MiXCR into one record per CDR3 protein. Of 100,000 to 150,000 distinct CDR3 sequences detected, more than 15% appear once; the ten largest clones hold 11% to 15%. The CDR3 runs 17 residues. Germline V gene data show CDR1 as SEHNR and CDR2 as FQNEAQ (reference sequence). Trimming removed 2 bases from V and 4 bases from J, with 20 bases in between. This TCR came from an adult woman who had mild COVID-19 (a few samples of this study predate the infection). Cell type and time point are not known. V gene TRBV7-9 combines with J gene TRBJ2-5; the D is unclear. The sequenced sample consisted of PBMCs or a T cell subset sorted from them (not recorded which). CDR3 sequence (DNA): TGTGCCAGCAGCTTAAATCTAATCCGAGAACCACCAGAGACCCAGTACTTC. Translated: CASSLNLIREPPETQYF. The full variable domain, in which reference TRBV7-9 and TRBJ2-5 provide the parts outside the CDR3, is DTGVSQNPRHKITKRGQNVTFRCDPISEHNRLYWYRQTLGQGPEFLTYFQNEAQLEKSRLLSDRFSAERPKGSFSTLEIQRTEQGDSAMYLCASSLNLIREPPETQYFGPGTRLLVL.